This T cell receptor beta chain stems from a study of identical twins. This clonotype was detected only a few times. Antigen unknown. General observations from the study: The study found weaker excess twin sharing in beta out-of-frame sequences. For monozygotic twins, models underestimated out-of-frame TCR alpha sharing. Abundant beta clonotypes from cord blood bore fewer insertions; memory repertoires lacked this pattern.

The CDR3 loop spans 14 amino acids. CDR1 is KGHDR and CDR2 is SFDVKD in the germline V gene. Germline trimming cut 3 bases from V and 8 bases from J; bases unmatched to any gene: 6. A universal primer site was added by template switching, and unique molecular identifiers were carried by the cDNA. One entry per CDR3 protein, called by TCRdb with MiXCR from the 5' RACE reads. The sample lists around 530,000 distinct CDR3 sequences, about 15% occurring once. These sequences were also reported in another study, on yellow fever vaccine responses in identical twins.

Sequenced material: CD4+ T cells sorted from blood. The receptor comes from a woman aged 18-29 years in good health. This chain connects TRBV24-1 to TRBJ2-1; the match to TRBD2 covers 7 bases. CDR3 DNA sequence: TGTGCCACCAGTGATACGAAGCGGGGTCATGAGCAGTTCTTC. Translated, it gives CATSDTKRGHEQFF.